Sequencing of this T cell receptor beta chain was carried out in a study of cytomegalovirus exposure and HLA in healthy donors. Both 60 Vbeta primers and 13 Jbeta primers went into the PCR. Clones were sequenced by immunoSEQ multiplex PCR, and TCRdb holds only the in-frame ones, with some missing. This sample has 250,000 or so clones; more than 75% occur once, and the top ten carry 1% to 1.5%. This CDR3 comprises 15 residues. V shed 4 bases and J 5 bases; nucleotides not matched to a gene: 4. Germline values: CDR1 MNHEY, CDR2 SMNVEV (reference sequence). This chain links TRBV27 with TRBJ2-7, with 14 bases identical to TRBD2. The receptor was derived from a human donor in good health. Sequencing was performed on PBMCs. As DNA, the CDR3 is TGTGCCAGCAGTTCCCTGGGACTAGCGGGAGACGAGCAGTACTTC. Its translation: CASSSLGLAGDEQYF.